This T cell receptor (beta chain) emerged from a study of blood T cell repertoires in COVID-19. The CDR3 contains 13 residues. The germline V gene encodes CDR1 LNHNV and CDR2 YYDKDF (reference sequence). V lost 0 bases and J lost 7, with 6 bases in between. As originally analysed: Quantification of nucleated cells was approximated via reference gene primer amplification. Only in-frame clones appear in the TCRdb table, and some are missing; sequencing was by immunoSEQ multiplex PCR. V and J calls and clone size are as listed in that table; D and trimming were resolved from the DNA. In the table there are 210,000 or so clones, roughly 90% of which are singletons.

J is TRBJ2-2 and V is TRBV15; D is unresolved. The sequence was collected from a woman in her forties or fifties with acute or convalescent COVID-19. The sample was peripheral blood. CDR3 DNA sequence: TGTGCCACCAGCAGAGATCCGGGCGGGGAGCTGTTTTTT. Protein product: CATSRDPGGELFF.